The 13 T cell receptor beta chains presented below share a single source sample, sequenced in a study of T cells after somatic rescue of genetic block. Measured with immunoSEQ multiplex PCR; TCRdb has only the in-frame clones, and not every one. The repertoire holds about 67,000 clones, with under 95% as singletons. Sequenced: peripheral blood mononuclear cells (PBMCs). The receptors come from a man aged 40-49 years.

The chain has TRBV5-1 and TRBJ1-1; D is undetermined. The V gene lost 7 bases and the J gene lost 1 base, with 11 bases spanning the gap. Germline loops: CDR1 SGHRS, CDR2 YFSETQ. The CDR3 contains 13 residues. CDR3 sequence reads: CASGEPSNTEAFF. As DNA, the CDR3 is TGCGCCAGCGGGGAACCGTCGAACACTGAAGCTTTCTTT.

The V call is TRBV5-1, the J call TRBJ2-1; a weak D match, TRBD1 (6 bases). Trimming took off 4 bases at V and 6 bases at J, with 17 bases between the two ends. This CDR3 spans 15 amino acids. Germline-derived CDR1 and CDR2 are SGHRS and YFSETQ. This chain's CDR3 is CASSLTQGPGNEQFF. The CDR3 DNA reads TGCGCCAGCAGCCTGACACAGGGCCCGGGCAATGAGCAGTTCTTC.

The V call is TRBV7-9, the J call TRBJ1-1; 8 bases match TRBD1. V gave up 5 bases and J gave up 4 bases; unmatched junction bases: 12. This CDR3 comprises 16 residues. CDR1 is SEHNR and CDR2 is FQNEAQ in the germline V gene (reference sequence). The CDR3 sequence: CASSPHGQGRGTEAFF. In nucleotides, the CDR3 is TGTGCCAGCAGCCCCCACGGACAGGGTAGGGGCACTGAAGCTTTCTTT. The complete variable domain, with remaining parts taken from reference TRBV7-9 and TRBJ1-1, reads DTGVSQNPRHKITKRGQNVTFRCDPISEHNRLYWYRQTLGQGPEFLTYFQNEAQLEKSRLLSDRFSAERPKGSFSTLEIQRTEQGDSAMYLCASSPHGQGRGTEAFFGQGTRLTVV.

In DNA, the CDR3 is TGTGCCAGCAGTGACCGTGTGGGGGGTAGATACGAGCAGTACTTC. Translated: CASSDRVGGRYEQYF. The chain links TRBV6-1 to TRBJ2-7; D is possibly TRBD2 (6 bases). The V gene lost 3 bases and the J gene lost 4 bases, with 16 bases spanning the gap. The CDR3 has 15 residues. Germline CDR1 and CDR2: MNHNS and SASEGT.

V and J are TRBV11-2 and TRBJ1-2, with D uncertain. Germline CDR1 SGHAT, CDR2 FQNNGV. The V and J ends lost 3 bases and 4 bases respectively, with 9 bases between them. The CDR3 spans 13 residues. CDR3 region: CASSFRQTYGYTF. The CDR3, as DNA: TGTGCCAGCAGCTTTCGGCAGACCTATGGCTACACCTTC. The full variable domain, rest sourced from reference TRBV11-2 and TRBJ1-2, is EAGVAQSPRYKIIEKRQSVAFWCNPISGHATLYWYQQILGQGPKLLIQFQNNGVVDDSQLPKDRFSAERLKGVDSTLKIQPAKLEDSAVYLCASSFRQTYGYTFGSGTRLTVV.

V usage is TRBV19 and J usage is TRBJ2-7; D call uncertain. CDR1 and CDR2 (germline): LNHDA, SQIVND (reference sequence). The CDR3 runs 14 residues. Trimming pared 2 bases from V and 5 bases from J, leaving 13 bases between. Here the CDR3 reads CASSISGNPNEQYF. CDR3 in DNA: TGTGCCAGTAGTATATCAGGCAACCCCAACGAGCAGTACTTC.

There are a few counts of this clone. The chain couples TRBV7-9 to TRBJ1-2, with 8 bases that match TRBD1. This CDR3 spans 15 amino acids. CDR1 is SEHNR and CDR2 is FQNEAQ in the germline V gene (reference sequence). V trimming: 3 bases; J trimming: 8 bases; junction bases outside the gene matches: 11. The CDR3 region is CASSFSDRGARGYTF. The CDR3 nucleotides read TGTGCCAGCAGCTTTAGTGACAGGGGTGCGAGAGGCTACACCTTC.

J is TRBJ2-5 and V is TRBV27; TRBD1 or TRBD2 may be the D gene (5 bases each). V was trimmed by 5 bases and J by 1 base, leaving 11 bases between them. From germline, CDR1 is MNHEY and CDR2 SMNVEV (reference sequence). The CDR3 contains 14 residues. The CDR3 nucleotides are TGTGCCAGCAGTAGGTCGGGACCCCAAGAGACCCAGTACTTC. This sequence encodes CASSRSGPQETQYF.

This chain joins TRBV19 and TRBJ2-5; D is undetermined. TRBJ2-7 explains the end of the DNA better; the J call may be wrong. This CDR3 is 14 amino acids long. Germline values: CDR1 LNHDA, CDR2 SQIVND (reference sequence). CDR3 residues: CASSPFGWGNEQYF. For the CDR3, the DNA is TGTGCCAGTAGTCCCTTTGGCTGGGGAAACGAGCAGTACTTC.

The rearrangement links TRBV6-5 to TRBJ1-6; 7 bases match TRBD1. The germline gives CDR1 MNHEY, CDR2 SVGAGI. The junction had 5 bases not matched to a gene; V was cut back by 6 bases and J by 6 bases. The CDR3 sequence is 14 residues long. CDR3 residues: CASRLTGTNSPLHF. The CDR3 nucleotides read TGTGCCAGCAGGCTGACAGGGACTAATTCACCCCTCCACTTT.

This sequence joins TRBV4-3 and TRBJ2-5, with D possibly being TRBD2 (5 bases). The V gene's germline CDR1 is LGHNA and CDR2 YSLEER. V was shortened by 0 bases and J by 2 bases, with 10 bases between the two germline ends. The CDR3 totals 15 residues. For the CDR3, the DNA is TGCGCCAGCAGCCAAGATACGACTACTCAAGAGACCCAGTACTTC. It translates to CASSQDTTTQETQYF.

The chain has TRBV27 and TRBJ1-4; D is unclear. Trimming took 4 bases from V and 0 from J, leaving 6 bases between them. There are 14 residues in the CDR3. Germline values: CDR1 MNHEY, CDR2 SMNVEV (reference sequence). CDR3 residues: CASSSAATNEKLFF. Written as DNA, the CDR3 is TGTGCCAGCAGTTCTGCTGCAACTAATGAAAAACTGTTTTTT.

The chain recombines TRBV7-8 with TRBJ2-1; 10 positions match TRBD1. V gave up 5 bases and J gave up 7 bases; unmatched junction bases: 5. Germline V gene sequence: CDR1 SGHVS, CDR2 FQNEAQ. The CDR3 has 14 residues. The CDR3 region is CASSPPGQGNEQFF. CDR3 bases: TGTGCCAGCAGCCCGCCGGGACAGGGGAATGAGCAGTTCTTC.